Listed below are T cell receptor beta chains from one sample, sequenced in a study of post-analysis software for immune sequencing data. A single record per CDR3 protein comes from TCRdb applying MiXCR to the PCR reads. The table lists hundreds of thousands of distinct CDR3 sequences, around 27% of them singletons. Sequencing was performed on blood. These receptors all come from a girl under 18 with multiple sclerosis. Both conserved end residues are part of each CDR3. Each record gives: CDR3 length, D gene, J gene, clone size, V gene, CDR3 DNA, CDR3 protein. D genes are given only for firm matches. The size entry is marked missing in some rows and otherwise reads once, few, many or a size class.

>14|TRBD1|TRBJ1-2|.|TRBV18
TGTGCCAGCTCACCGATCCGGGACAGGGATGGCTACACCTTC
CASSPIRDRDGYTF
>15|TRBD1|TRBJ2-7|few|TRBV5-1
TGCGCCAGCAGCCTAGCACGGGGACAGGTCTACGAGCAGTACTTC
CASSLARGQVYEQYF
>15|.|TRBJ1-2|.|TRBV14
TGTGCCAGCAGAACTTCCGGGACTCTTATCGATGGCTACACCTTC
CASRTSGTLIDGYTF
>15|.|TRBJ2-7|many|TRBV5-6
TGTGCCAGCAGCTTCGTACCGGGCGACACCTACGAGCAGTACTTC
CASSFVPGDTYEQYF
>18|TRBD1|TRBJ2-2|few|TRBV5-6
TGTGCCAGCAGCACGGACAGGGGCCCATTTCGTGTCACCGGGGAGCTGTTTTTT
CASSTDRGPFRVTGELFF
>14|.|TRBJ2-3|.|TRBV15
TGTGCCACCCATCCCTCTACTAGCACAGATACGCAGTATTTT
CATHPSTSTDTQYF
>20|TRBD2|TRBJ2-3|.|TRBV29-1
TGCAGCGTTGAGGCCCCGGGACGCCGGACTAGCGGGGCTAGCACAGATACGCAGTATTTT
CSVEAPGRRTSGASTDTQYF
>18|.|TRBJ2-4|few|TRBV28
TGTGCCAGCAGTCTGGGATTAAAGACACCCGCAGCCAAAAACATTCAGTACTTC
CASSLGLKTPAAKNIQYF
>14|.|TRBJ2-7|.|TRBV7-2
TGTGCCAGCAGCTTAGAAGGTGGTTTCTACGAGCAGTACTTC
CASSLEGGFYEQYF
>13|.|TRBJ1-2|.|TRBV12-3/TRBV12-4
TGTGCCAGCAGTGTTCGGACCGGCGATGGCTACACCTTC
CASSVRTGDGYTF
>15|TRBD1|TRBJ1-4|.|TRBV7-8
TGTGCCAGCAGTTATAGGACAGGCGGGGATGAAAAACTGTTTTTT
CASSYRTGGDEKLFF
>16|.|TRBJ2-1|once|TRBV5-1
TGCGTCAGCAGTTTTCAGGGTACGAGCTCCTACAATGAGCAGTTCTTC
CVSSFQGTSSYNEQFF
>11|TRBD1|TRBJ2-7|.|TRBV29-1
TGCAGCGTGGGGACAGCTACCGAGCAGTACTTC
CSVGTATEQYF
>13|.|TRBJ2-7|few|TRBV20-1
TGCAGTGCTAGAGCTGACACCAACTACGAGCAGTACTTC
CSARADTNYEQYF
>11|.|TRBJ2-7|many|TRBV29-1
TGCAGCGCCAGGACGGAGTACGTGCAGTACTTC
CSARTEYVQYF
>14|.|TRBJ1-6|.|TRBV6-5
TGTGCCAGCGGACCTTGGGGAAGTAATTCACCCCTCCACTTT
CASGPWGSNSPLHF
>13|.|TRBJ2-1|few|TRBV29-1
TGCAGCGTTGTTCACAGGTTCGGTGTTGAGCAGTTCTTC
CSVVHRFGVEQFF
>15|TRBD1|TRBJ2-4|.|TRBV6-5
TGTGCCAGCAGTGCCCACAGGGGAACCAAAAACATTCAGTACTTC
CASSAHRGTKNIQYF
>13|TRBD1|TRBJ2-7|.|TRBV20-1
TGCAGTGCTGAACACGGGACAGGCTACGAGCAGTACTTC
CSAEHGTGYEQYF
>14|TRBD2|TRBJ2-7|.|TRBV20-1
TGCAGTGCTAGAGTCGGGGGGAGGGCCTACGAGCAGTACTTC
CSARVGGRAYEQYF
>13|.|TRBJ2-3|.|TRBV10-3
TGTGCCATCAGTGAGTCGAGCCCCTCGACGCAGTATTTT
CAISESSPSTQYF
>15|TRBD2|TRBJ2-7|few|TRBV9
TGTGCCAGCAGCGTAGGAGCTAGCGGGAGTTACGAGCAGTACTTC
CASSVGASGSYEQYF
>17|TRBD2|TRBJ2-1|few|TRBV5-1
TGCGCCAGCAGCTCAACAGGGGTTAGCGGGAGCTACAATGAGCAGTTCTTC
CASSSTGVSGSYNEQFF
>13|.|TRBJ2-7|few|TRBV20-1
TGCAGTGCTAGGCGGGACATAGCCTACGAGCAGTACTTC
CSARRDIAYEQYF
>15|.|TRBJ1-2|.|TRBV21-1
TGTGCCAGCACTCACGGGGGCTCCACTAACTATGGCTACACCTTC
CASTHGGSTNYGYTF
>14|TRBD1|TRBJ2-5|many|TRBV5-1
TGCGCCAGCAGCTTGGTGGACAGGCAAGAGACCCAGTACTTC
CASSLVDRQETQYF
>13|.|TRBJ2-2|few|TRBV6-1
TGTGCCAGCAGCCCCCTACTTTCCGGGGAGCTGTTTTTT
CASSPLLSGELFF
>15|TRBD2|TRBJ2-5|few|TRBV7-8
TGTGCCAGCAGCCCGACTAGCGGGGGGGGAAGGCCCCAGTACTTC
CASSPTSGGGRPQYF
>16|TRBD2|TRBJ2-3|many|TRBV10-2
TGCGCCAGCAGTGATCCGGGACTAGATGAATCCGATACGCAGTATTTT
CASSDPGLDESDTQYF
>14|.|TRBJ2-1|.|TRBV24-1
TGTGCCACCAGTGATTTTGAGGGGACTGGGGGTCGGTTCTTC
CATSDFEGTGGRFF
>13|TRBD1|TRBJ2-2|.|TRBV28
TGTGCCAGTTGGGACAGGGGCACCGGGGAGCTGTTTTTT
CASWDRGTGELFF
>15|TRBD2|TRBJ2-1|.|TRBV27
TGTGCCAGCAGTCCGACTAGCAAGCTCCACAATGAGCAGTTCTTC
CASSPTSKLHNEQFF
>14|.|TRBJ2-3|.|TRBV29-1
TGCAGCGTTGATTCCCTCTCGGCCGGGGATACGCAGTATTTT
CSVDSLSAGDTQYF
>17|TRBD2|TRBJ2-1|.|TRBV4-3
TGCGCCAGCAGCCAACACCCCAGCGGGGGGTTTTTGGATGAGCAGTTCTTC
CASSQHPSGGFLDEQFF
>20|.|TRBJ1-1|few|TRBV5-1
TGCGCCAGCAGCTTGGTGGGGGTCGGGTTAGGAACAAACCAGAACACTGAAGCTTTCTTT
CASSLVGVGLGTNQNTEAFF
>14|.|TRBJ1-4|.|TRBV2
TGTGCCAGCAGTGAGGTCAGGGTCGGGGAAAAACTGTTTTTT
CASSEVRVGEKLFF
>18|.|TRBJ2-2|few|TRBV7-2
TGTGCCAGCAGCTTAGAGGGCCGGCTAGCCCCCAACACCGGGGAGCTGTTTTTT
CASSLEGRLAPNTGELFF
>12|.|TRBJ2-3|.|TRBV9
TGTGCCAGCAACCCCAGGGAAAATACGCAGTATTTT
CASNPRENTQYF
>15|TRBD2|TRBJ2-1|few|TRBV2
TGTGCCAGCAGTGTGGCGGGAGAGGGTTACAATGAGCAGTTCTTC
CASSVAGEGYNEQFF
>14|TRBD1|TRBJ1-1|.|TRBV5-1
TGCGCCAGCAAGGCGGACAGGGGCGGGACTGAAGCTTTCTTT
CASKADRGGTEAFF
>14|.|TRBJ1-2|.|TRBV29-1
TGCAGCGTTGAAGAGGAGCCACCTAACTATGGCTACACCTTC
CSVEEEPPNYGYTF
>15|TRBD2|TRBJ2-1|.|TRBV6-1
TGTGCCAGCAGCAAATCGGGACTAGCTTTCGATGAGCAGTTCTTC
CASSKSGLAFDEQFF
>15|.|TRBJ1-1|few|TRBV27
TGTGCCAGCAGATCCCGAGGGAGGGGGAACACTGAAGCTTTCTTT
CASRSRGRGNTEAFF
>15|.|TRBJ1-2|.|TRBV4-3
TGCGCCAGCAGCCAAGATTCGGCAGGGACTATCGGCTACACCTTC
CASSQDSAGTIGYTF
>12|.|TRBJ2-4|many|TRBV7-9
TGTGCCAGCAGCGTACAGTCTGACATTCAGTACTTC
CASSVQSDIQYF
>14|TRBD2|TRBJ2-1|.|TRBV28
TGTGCCAGCATTAACCGGGGGGCCTACAATGAGCAGTTCTTC
CASINRGAYNEQFF
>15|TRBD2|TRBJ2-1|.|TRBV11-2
TGTGCCAGCAGCGGAACCGGGACTAGCACCAATGAGCAGTTCTTC
CASSGTGTSTNEQFF
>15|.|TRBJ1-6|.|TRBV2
TGTGCCAGCACCCAGAGGGGACATCTCAATTCACCCCTCCACTTT
CASTQRGHLNSPLHF
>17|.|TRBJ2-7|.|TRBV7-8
TGTGCCAGCAGCTTAGCTTTTGGCGGAACGCGACACAATGAGCAGTACTTC
CASSLAFGGTRHNEQYF
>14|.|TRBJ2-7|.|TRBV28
TGTGCCAGCAGTCCGGCGGGCTCGTACTACGAGCGGTACTTC
CASSPAGSYYERYF
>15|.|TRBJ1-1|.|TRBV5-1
TGCGCCAGCAGCCTGAAACCGGGACGGAACACTGAAGCTTTCTTT
CASSLKPGRNTEAFF
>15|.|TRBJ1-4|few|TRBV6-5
TGTGCCAGCAGTGCCGGGGAACAGTGGGATGAAAAACTGTTTTTT
CASSAGEQWDEKLFF
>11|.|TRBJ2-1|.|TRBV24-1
TGTGCCACCAGTGATGCCAATGAGCAGTTCTTC
CATSDANEQFF
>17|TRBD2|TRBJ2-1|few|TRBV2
TGTGCCAGCAGGGAAACCCCAACCGGGAGGCCGCTCAATGAGCAGTTCTTC
CASRETPTGRPLNEQFF
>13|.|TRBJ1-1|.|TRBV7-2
TGTGCCAGCAGCTCTAGGGGAGGCAGGGAAGCTTTCTTT
CASSSRGGREAFF
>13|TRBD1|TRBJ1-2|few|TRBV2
TGTGCCAGCAGCGCCGGGACAGGGCCCGGCTACACCTTC
CASSAGTGPGYTF
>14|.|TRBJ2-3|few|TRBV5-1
TGCGCCAGCAGCTTTGGGAGAGGGACAGATACGCAGTATTTT
CASSFGRGTDTQYF
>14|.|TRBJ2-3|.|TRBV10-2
TGCGCCAGCAGTGGCGGCAGGGAGTCAGATACGCAGTATTTT
CASSGGRESDTQYF